This entry concerns a single T cell receptor beta chain. This sample was taken from a study of T cell changes during pregnancy in multiple sclerosis. CDR1 SGHTA and CDR2 FQGNSA come from the germline V gene. This CDR3 spans 16 amino acids. V shed 2 bases and J shed 0 bases, with 11 bases lying between them. Data came from immunoSEQ multiplex PCR; TCRdb stores just in-frame clones and leaves some out. The data contain just under 45,000 clones, approximately 96% of them singletons. The sample was peripheral blood, taken in the second trimester of pregnancy. The chain joins TRBV7-2 to TRBJ2-1; perhaps TRBD1 as D (6 bases). This TCR came from a female donor with multiple sclerosis, enrolled in a pregnancy study. The CDR3 is CASSLRQGSSYNEQFF. CDR3 bases: TGTGCCAGCAGCTTAAGGCAGGGGAGCTCCTACAATGAGCAGTTCTTC.